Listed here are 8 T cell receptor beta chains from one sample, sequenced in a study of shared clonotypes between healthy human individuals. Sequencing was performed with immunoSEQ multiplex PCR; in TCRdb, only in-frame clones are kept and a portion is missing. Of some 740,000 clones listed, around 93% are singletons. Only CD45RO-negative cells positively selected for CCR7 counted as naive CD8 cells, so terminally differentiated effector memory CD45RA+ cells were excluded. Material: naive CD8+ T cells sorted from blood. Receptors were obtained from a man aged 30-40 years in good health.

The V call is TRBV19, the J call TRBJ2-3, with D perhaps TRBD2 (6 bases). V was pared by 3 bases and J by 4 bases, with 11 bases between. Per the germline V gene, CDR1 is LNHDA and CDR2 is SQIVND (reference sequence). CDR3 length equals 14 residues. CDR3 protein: CASSIAGTADTQYF. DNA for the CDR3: TGTGCCAGTAGTATTGCAGGGACTGCAGATACGCAGTATTTT. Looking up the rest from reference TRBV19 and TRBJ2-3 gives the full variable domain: DGGITQSPKYLFRKEGQNVTLSCEQNLNHDAMYWYRQDPGQGLRLIYYSQIVNDFQKGDIAEGYSVSREKKESFPLTVTSAQKNPTAFYLCASSIAGTADTQYFGPGTRLTVL.

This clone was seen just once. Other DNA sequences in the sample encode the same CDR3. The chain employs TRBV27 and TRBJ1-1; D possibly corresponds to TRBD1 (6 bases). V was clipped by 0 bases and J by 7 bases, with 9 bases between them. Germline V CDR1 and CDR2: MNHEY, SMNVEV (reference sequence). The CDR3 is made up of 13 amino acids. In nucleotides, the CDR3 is TGTGCCAGCAGTTTATCTCGGACAGTTGAAGCTTTCTTT. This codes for CASSLSRTVEAFF.

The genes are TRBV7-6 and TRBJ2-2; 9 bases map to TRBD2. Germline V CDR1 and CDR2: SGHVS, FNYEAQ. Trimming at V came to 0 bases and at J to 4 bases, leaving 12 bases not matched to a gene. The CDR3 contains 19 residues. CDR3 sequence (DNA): TGTGCCAGCAGCTTAGCGTCCGCGGGAGGGTCTGAGGGCACCGGGGAGCTGTTTTTT. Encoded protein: CASSLASAGGSEGTGELFF.

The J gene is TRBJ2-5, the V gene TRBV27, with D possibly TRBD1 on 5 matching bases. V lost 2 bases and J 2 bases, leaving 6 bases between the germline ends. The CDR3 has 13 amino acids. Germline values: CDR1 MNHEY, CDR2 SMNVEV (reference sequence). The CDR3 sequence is CASSLKGQETQYF. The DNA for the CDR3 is TGTGCCAGCAGTTTAAAGGGGCAAGAGACCCAGTACTTC.

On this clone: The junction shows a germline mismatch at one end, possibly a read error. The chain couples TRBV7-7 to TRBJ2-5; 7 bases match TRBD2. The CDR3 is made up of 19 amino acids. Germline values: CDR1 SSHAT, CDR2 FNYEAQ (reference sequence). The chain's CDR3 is CASSFIPVILAEQQETQYF. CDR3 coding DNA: TGTGCTAGCAGCTTCATACCAGTGATTCTAGCGGAGCAACAAGAGACCCAGTACTTC.

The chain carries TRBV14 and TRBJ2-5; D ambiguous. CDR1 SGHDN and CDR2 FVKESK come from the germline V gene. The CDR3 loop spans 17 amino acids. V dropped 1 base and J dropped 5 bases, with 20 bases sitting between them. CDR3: CASSQVLAYSIGETQYF. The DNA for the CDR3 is TGTGCCAGCAGCCAAGTACTCGCGTATTCGATAGGGGAGACCCAGTACTTC.

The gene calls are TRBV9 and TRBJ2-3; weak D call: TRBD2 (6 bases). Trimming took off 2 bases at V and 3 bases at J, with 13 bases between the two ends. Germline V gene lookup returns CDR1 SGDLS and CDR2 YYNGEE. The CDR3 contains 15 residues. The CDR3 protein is CASSVGLKLTDTQYF. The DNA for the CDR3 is TGTGCCAGCAGCGTCGGACTAAAACTTACAGATACGCAGTATTTT.

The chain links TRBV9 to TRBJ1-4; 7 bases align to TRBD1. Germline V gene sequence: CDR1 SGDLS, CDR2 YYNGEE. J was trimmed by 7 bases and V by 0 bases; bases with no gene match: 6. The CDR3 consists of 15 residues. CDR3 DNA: TGTGCCAGCAGCGTAGAAGACAGGGAGGGTGAAAAACTGTTTTTT. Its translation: CASSVEDREGEKLFF.